This T cell receptor beta chain originates from a study of CD8 T cells in ankylosing spondylitis (dated by TCRdb to about 2017). Turning to the overall study: The study set out to find disease-linked TCR variants by profiling T cell receptor beta repertoires in ankylosing spondylitis patients and healthy donors. The full study cohort was made up of about two dozen ankylosing spondylitis patients and 108 healthy donors. Samples of peripheral blood were taken, and for ankylosing spondylitis patients, synovial fluid was collected as well.

As for this clonotype: This clone's antigen is unknown. Per-nucleotide qualities are absent, and no much larger clonotype sits a single base away.

Via the germline V gene, CDR1 is KGHSH and CDR2 LQKENI. The CDR3 starts with the cysteine, ends with the phenylalanine, and has 13 residues. Solely the CDR3 DNA is kept, with 39 bases framed from the first base. V was cut back by 5 bases and J by 0 bases, leaving a gap of 7 bases between them. Data came from an Illumina HiSeq 2500. Quantitative 5'-RACE with molecular barcodes was used to prepare TCR beta libraries. As for the original processing: To identify disease-linked TCR variants, a new computational method was used, one built on a probabilistic model of VDJ rearrangement. TCRdb cleaned the public reads at Q25 with fastp, built clones with MiXCR and kept in-frame beta chains. Each CDR3 protein gets just one entry, which takes the most common genes and DNA from the rows behind it. TCRdb assigned the V and J calls; the authors' analysis was not used. The sample data list 700,000 to 850,000 distinct CDR3 sequences, and 10% to 15% of these were observed just once. Together, the top ten hold 0.51% of the sample.

Study-wide findings and limitations: A CD8+ phenotype was shown by the disease-linked clones, which were found at relatively low frequencies in peripheral blood. Significant enrichment of the disease-linked clones was reported in matched synovial fluid samples from ankylosing spondylitis patients. Some motif variants had previously been reported in the synovial fluid and blood of reactive arthritis patients, which suggests shared mechanisms of disease initiation. A TCR beta motif made up of seven or eight highly homologous amino acid variants appeared to be characteristic of blood from ankylosing spondylitis patients.

Sequencing was performed on blood, either unsorted or a sorted T cell fraction (not recorded which). The rearrangement combines TRBV18 with TRBJ1-2, with no D gene named confidently. This sequence originates from a male donor with ankylosing spondylitis. CDR3 sequence: CASSVTANYGYTF. The nucleotides read TGTGCCAGCTCAGTAACAGCTAACTATGGCTACACCTTC.